A selection of T cell receptor beta chains follows, all from one sample in a study of vaccination and CD4 T cells after COVID-19. These receptors' targets are unknown. Each CDR3 protein gets one entry after TCRdb re-called the PCR reads with MiXCR. Of around 14,000 distinct CDR3 sequences in the sample, nearly 75% are singletons; the top ten hold roughly 10%. Input material: CD4+ T cells from blood, cultured in vitro. The receptors stem from a human donor who had recovered from COVID-19. The CDR3 runs from the conserved cysteine through the conserved F or W. Each record gives: J gene, clone size, V gene, D gene, CDR3 DNA, CDR3 protein. D genes are given only for firm matches. Rows give clone size only sometimes, using once, few, many, or a class for an expanded clone.

>TRBJ2-3|NA|TRBV2|TRBD2
TGTGCCAGCAGTGCTGGACTAGCGGGAGCAGATACGCAGTATTTT
CASSAGLAGADTQYF
>TRBJ2-3|NA|TRBV10-3|TRBD1
TGTGCCACCCGACAGGGGAGAGTAACAGATACGCAGTATTTT
CATRQGRVTDTQYF
>TRBJ2-4|NA|TRBV7-9|TRBD1
TGTGCCAGCAGCACGGACAGGGCCAAAAACATTCAGTACTTC
CASSTDRAKNIQYF
>TRBJ2-5|NA|TRBV10-1|TRBD1
TGCGCCAGCGATGGAGAGGACAGGGGATACCTCCAAGAGACCCAGTACTTC
CASDGEDRGYLQETQYF
>TRBJ2-1|NA|TRBV6-4|NA
TGTGCCAGCAGTTTTATCGGGAGCTCCTACAATGAGCAGTTCTTC
CASSFIGSSYNEQFF
>TRBJ2-1|NA|TRBV6-1|NA
TGTGCCAGCAGTGCCCTGTTAAAGGGCCGCTACAATGAGCAGTTCTTC
CASSALLKGRYNEQFF
>TRBJ2-7|NA|TRBV2|TRBD2
TGTGCCAGCAGCGACCACCCCGGGACTAGCGGGTACGAGCAGTACTTC
CASSDHPGTSGYEQYF
>TRBJ1-1|NA|TRBV30|NA
TGTGCCTGGGACAGCCACGCTGAAGCTTTCTTT
CAWDSHAEAFF
>TRBJ2-6|NA|TRBV28|NA
TGTGCCAGCAGTAAACAAGGTTGGAGGGGCGCTGGGGCCAACGTCCTGACTTTC
CASSKQGWRGAGANVLTF
>TRBJ1-1|NA|TRBV28|NA
TGTGCCAGCAGTGGCCAGTGGGGGGGCACTGAAGCTTTCTTT
CASSGQWGGTEAFF
>TRBJ2-7|NA|TRBV12-3/TRBV12-4|TRBD2
TGTGCCAGCAGTTTAGCGATAGCGGGAGGTCCTCCCTACGAGCAGTACTTC
CASSLAIAGGPPYEQYF
>TRBJ2-5|NA|TRBV20-1|NA
TGCAGTGCTCACCCCGACACCCTAGGGGAGACCCAGTACTTC
CSAHPDTLGETQYF
>TRBJ1-5|NA|TRBV12-3/TRBV12-4|NA
TGTGCCAGCAGTCGCGTTCTGGGCCAGCCCCAGCATTTT
CASSRVLGQPQHF
>TRBJ2-3|few|TRBV19|TRBD1
TGTGCCAGTAGTCCCACGGGACAGGGTAATCGGAGGACAGATACGCAGTATTTT
CASSPTGQGNRRTDTQYF
>TRBJ1-2|NA|TRBV18|NA
TGTGCCAGCTCACCTCGCAGGGACCATAACTATGGCTACACCTTC
CASSPRRDHNYGYTF
>TRBJ2-1|once|TRBV7-3|NA
TGTGCCAGCAGCTTGTGGGGCGGCAATGAGCAGTTCTTC
CASSLWGGNEQFF
>TRBJ2-3|few|TRBV28|NA
TGTGCCAGCAGGACAGGAGCCACAGATACGCAGTATTTT
CASRTGATDTQYF
>TRBJ2-7|once|TRBV15|NA
TGTGCCACCAGCAGAGATACCGCCTACGAGCAGTACTTC
CATSRDTAYEQYF
>TRBJ2-7|NA|TRBV15|NA
TGTGCCACCAGCAACCAGGGATACGGTCCCTACGAGCAGTACTTC
CATSNQGYGPYEQYF
>TRBJ1-1|NA|TRBV7-2|NA
TGTGCCAGCAGCTTAGTCGGGTGGGTAGAGACTGAAGCTTTCTTT
CASSLVGWVETEAFF
>TRBJ1-6|few|TRBV7-2|NA
TGTGCCAGCAGCTTCAATGGGGCCGCCGGGAATTCACCCCTCCACTTT
CASSFNGAAGNSPLHF
>TRBJ2-4|NA|TRBV7-9|TRBD1
TGTGCCAGCAGCTTTACAGGGGACAAAAACATTCAGTACTTC
CASSFTGDKNIQYF
>TRBJ1-6|NA|TRBV28|NA
TGTGCCAGTCGGGAAGGGAGGTCACCCCTCCACTTT
CASREGRSPLHF
>TRBJ1-2|once|TRBV19|NA
TGTGCCAGTAGTACAACATACAGGGAATCGGGCTATGGCTACACCTTC
CASSTTYRESGYGYTF
>TRBJ1-5|NA|TRBV27|NA
TGTGCCAGCAGTGTGAGAGGAACAGGCGATAGCAATCAGCCCCAGCATTTT
CASSVRGTGDSNQPQHF
>TRBJ1-3|few|TRBV7-9|NA
TGTGCCAGCAGCTCCGGGGGATCTGGAAACACCATATATTTT
CASSSGGSGNTIYF
>TRBJ1-1|NA|TRBV27|NA
TGTGCCAGCACCCCGGCCGGAAAATTCCGGCTGGCCGGAGCTTTCTTT
CASTPAGKFRLAGAFF
>TRBJ1-6|NA|TRBV28|NA
TGTGCCAGCAGTTCCACCACCGGGACGCAGAGCTCCTATAATTCACCCCTCCACTTT
CASSSTTGTQSSYNSPLHF
>TRBJ2-5|NA|TRBV18|TRBD1
TGTGCCAGCTCTCCAGGACAGGGGGCGCGAGAGACCCAGTACTTC
CASSPGQGARETQYF
>TRBJ1-2|few|TRBV7-6|NA
TGTGCCAGCAGCTTAGGAGGCGCGACCGCTAACTATGGCTACACCTTC
CASSLGGATANYGYTF
>TRBJ1-1|NA|TRBV7-9|NA
TGTGCCAGCAGCTACTTGGGGAACACTGAAGCTTTCTTT
CASSYLGNTEAFF
>TRBJ1-6|NA|TRBV5-4|TRBD1
TGTGCCAGCAGCTTGAGACAGGGTACTTCACCCCTCCACTTT
CASSLRQGTSPLHF
>TRBJ1-6|once|TRBV6-5|NA
TGTGCCAGCAGTTTCCAGGGAACCTATAATTCACCCCTCCACTTT
CASSFQGTYNSPLHF
>TRBJ1-5|NA|TRBV21-1|NA
TGTGCCAGCCCCCTTAGAGTTTTGGGGAATCAGCCCCAGCATTTT
CASPLRVLGNQPQHF
>TRBJ2-3|NA|TRBV6-1|NA
TGTGCCAGCAGTGAGGGGGGCCTACGCACAGATACGCAGTATTTT
CASSEGGLRTDTQYF
>TRBJ2-3|NA|TRBV20-1|NA
TGCAGTGCTAGAGACTACGTAGAAGAAGATACGCAGTATTTT
CSARDYVEEDTQYF
>TRBJ2-1|NA|TRBV10-1|TRBD1
TGCGCCAGCAGTCCCGGGACAGGGGGCAAGAATGAGCAGTTCTTC
CASSPGTGGKNEQFF
>TRBJ2-2|NA|TRBV6-1|NA
TGTGCCAGCACCGGAGACAGGGGGTATACTAGGTTTAGCGGGAGGAACACCGGGGAGCTGTTTTTT
CASTGDRGYTRFSGRNTGELFF
>TRBJ2-5|NA|TRBV19|NA
TGTGCCAGTAGTCGTATCGGCAGGGAAGAAGAGACCCAGTACTTC
CASSRIGREEETQYF
>TRBJ2-1|NA|TRBV11-2|NA
TGTGCCAGCGCCCCATCGGCGGGATCGGGCAATGAGCAGTTCTTC
CASAPSAGSGNEQFF
>TRBJ1-1|NA|TRBV15|NA
TGTGCCACCAGCAGACCCGGGGGGGAGAGACGGATGAACACTGAAGCTTTCTTT
CATSRPGGERRMNTEAFF
>TRBJ2-4|NA|TRBV28|TRBD1
TGTGCCAGCAGTGGGGGACAGAATAGAGCCAAAAACATTCAGTACTTC
CASSGGQNRAKNIQYF
>TRBJ1-5|NA|TRBV6-2/TRBV6-3|NA
TGTGCCAGCAGTTACCGACAGAATCAGCCCCAGCATTTT
CASSYRQNQPQHF
>TRBJ1-2|NA|TRBV7-2|TRBD1
TGTGCCAGCAGCCAGGGGGGGGCGCGGGGGAACTATGGCTACACCTTC
CASSQGGARGNYGYTF
>TRBJ1-3|few|TRBV27|NA
TGTGCCAGCAGGCCAGGGAGCCTAAATCCTGGAAACACCATATATTTT
CASRPGSLNPGNTIYF
>TRBJ2-3|NA|TRBV7-6|TRBD1
TGTGCCAGCAGCTACCCCGGGACAGTTACGCAGTATTTT
CASSYPGTVTQYF
>TRBJ2-3|NA|TRBV5-4|TRBD2
TGTGCCAGCAGCTTGGTCCGTACTAGCGCTAGCACAGATACGCAGTATTTT
CASSLVRTSASTDTQYF
>TRBJ2-7|NA|TRBV24-1|NA
TGTGCCACAAGCCAAGGGGGGCACAACGAGCAGTACTTC
CATSQGGHNEQYF
>TRBJ2-5|NA|TRBV30|NA
TGTGCCTGGAGTGAGGCGGGGCAGGAAGAGACCCAGTACTTC
CAWSEAGQEETQYF
>TRBJ2-3|once|TRBV6-1|NA
TGTGCCAGCAGAACCCAGAAAGGGAGAACCACAGATACGCAGTATTTT
CASRTQKGRTTDTQYF
>TRBJ2-2|once|TRBV27|TRBD2
TGTGCCAGCGGCGGGTTGGGTGCGGGGGCCGGGGAGCTGTTTTTT
CASGGLGAGAGELFF